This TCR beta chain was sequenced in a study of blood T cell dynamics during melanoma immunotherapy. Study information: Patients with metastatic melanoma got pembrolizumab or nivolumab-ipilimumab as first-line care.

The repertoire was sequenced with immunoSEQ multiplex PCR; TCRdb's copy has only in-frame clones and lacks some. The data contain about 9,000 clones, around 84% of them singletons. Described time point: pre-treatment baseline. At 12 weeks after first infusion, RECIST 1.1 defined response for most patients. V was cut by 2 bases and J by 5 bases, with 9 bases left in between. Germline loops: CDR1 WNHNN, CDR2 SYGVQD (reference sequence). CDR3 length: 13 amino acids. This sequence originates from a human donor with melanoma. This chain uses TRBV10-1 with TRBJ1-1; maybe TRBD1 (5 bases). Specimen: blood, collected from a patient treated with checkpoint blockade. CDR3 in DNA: TGCGCCAGCAGTGAGAATCCAGGGACTGAAGCTTTCTTT. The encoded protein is CASSENPGTEAFF.